The 4 T cell receptor beta chains in this list originate from one sample, sequenced in a study of blood T cells in healthy people across ages. For the second PCR, which ran for roughly 7 to 11 cycles, a sample-barcoded 5' primer and a J-beta primer mix were used. From the 5' RACE reads, TCRdb called clonotypes with MiXCR, one entry per CDR3 protein. Of hundreds of thousands of distinct CDR3 sequences detected, over 40% appear once; the ten largest clones hold roughly 13%. Input material: blood. The receptors were sampled from a woman of 80 years or more in good health.

CDR3 amino acids: CATREPSYNEQFF. In nucleotides, the CDR3 is TGTGCGACTCGGGAGCCCTCCTACAATGAGCAGTTCTTC. The J gene is TRBJ2-1, the V gene TRBV15, with a possible D match to TRBD2 (6 bases). Germline V gene lookup returns CDR1 LNHNV and CDR2 YYDKDF (reference sequence). The CDR3 spans 13 residues. The entire variable domain, with the rest obtained from reference TRBV15 and TRBJ2-1, is as follows: DAMVIQNPRYQVTQFGKPVTLSCSQTLNHNVMYWYQQKSSQAPKLLFHYYDKDFNNEADTPDNFQSRRPNTSFCFLDIRSPGLGDTAMYLCATREPSYNEQFFGPGTRLTVL.

V usage is TRBV11-1 and J usage is TRBJ2-6, with D unresolved. Germline CDR1 and CDR2: SGHAT and FQDESV (reference sequence). CDR3 length: 13 amino acids. V gave up 10 bases and J gave up 2 bases, with 9 bases separating them. The CDR3 bases are TGTGCCACACTAATCACTGGGGCCAACGTCCTGACTTTC. It encodes CATLITGANVLTF.

This sequence joins TRBV6-6 and TRBJ1-2, with 10 bases lining up with TRBD1. The CDR3 length is 17 residues. The junction had 13 bases not matched to a gene; V was cut back by 4 bases and J by 5 bases. Germline assignment: CDR1 MNHNY and CDR2 SVGAGI (reference sequence). CDR3 nucleotide sequence: TGTGCCAGCAGTTCTACAACCGGGACAGGGGATGATTATGGCTACACCTTC. This encodes CASSSTTGTGDDYGYTF.

The chain combines TRBV20-1 with TRBJ2-3; 12 bases fit TRBD2. This CDR3 comprises 16 residues. Germline assignment: CDR1 DFQATT and CDR2 SNEGSKA (reference sequence). Trimming removed 0 bases from V and 6 bases from J; junction bases left unmatched: 7. CDR3 residues: CSARDMRLAGVDTQYF. The CDR3 bases are TGCAGTGCTAGAGATATGAGACTAGCGGGAGTGGATACGCAGTATTTT.